Below, 27 T cell receptor beta chains from the same sample are listed, as sequenced in a study of cytomegalovirus exposure and HLA in healthy donors. The primer mix had 60 Vbeta and 13 Jbeta primers. Only in-frame clones appear in the TCRdb table, and some are missing; sequencing was by immunoSEQ multiplex PCR. The table includes about 130,000 clones, approximately 60% detected once. Specimen: PBMCs. The receptors derive from a human donor in good health.

The rearrangement uses TRBV5-1 and TRBJ2-2, with D maybe TRBD2 (6 bases). This CDR3 spans 15 amino acids. V was pared by 0 bases and J by 7 bases, with 13 bases between. Looked up from germline, CDR1 is SGHRS and CDR2 is YFSETQ. The CDR3 reads CASSLEPGAGGELFF. The CDR3 DNA follows: TGCGCCAGCAGCTTGGAACCGGGAGCGGGCGGGGAGCTGTTTTTT.

The gene calls are TRBV20-1 and TRBJ1-2; TRBD1 might be the D (5 bases). Trimming stripped 6 bases from V and 6 bases from J, with 11 bases between. Looked up from germline, CDR1 is DFQATT and CDR2 is SNEGSKA (reference sequence). This CDR3 region has 11 residues. CDR3 sequence (DNA): TGCAGTGCCTCGATGGGGCATGGCTACACCTTC. Its protein is CSASMGHGYTF.

The CDR3 region has the DNA TGTGCCAGTAGTGTCGGCGGGAGAGGGTACGAGCAGTACTTC. Translated: CASSVGGRGYEQYF. The chain has TRBV19 and TRBJ2-7; 7 bases match TRBD2. Germline V gene data show CDR1 as LNHDA and CDR2 as SQIVND (reference sequence). The junction had 8 bases not matched to a gene; V was cut back by 5 bases and J by 4 bases. The CDR3 is 14 amino acids.

This clone was recorded once. The chain employs TRBV18 and TRBJ2-5; D is possibly TRBD1 (6 bases). Trimming removed 0 bases at V and 10 bases at J, with 15 bases between. The CDR3 length is 14 residues. The germline V gene has CDR1 KGHSH and CDR2 LQKENI. The CDR3 DNA reads TGTGCCAGCTCACCACCGCAACACCTAGGGGGCCAGTACTTC. Amino acids: CASSPPQHLGGQYF.

V gene TRBV7-8 combines with J gene TRBJ2-7; 7 bases fit TRBD2. The CDR3 loop spans 13 amino acids. The germline V gene has CDR1 SGHVS and CDR2 FQNEAQ. Unmatched junction bases numbered 9, after V lost 7 bases and J lost 6 bases. In nucleotides, the CDR3 is TGTGCCAGCACTCCCCCCAGCGGGACCGAGCAGTACTTC. Its translation: CASTPPSGTEQYF.

V and J are TRBV19 and TRBJ1-5; 10 nucleotides line up with TRBD1. Germline CDR1 LNHDA, CDR2 SQIVND (reference sequence). CDR3 length equals 16 residues. V shed 7 bases, J shed 3 bases, and the junction held 9 bases outside the gene matches. The CDR3 DNA follows: TGTGCCAGTACCTCCGGGACAGGGGCCATCAATCAGCCCCAGCATTTT. Residues: CASTSGTGAINQPQHF.

This clone was counted between two and nine times. The chain combines TRBV11-3 with TRBJ2-7; TRBD2 matches 11 bases. In germline, CDR1 is SGHNT, CDR2 YENEEA. The V gene end was trimmed by 4 bases and the J gene end by 3 bases; junction bases not matched to a gene: 2. The CDR3 is made up of 14 amino acids. The CDR3 sequence: CASSSLAGGYEQYF. In DNA, the CDR3 is TGTGCCAGCAGCTCCCTAGCGGGAGGCTACGAGCAGTACTTC.

This clone turned up a few times. The chain links TRBV6-5 to TRBJ2-7; 7 positions agree with TRBD2. The ends lost 4 bases at V and 5 bases at J; junction bases unmatched: 5. CDR3 length: 13 amino acids. Germline V gene data show CDR1 as MNHEY and CDR2 as SVGAGI. DNA for the CDR3: TGTGCCAGCAGTTGGACTAGGGGTCACGAGCAGTACTTC. It yields the protein CASSWTRGHEQYF.

The V gene is TRBV28, the J gene TRBJ1-1; 7 positions agree with TRBD1. V trimming: 7 bases; J trimming: 4 bases; junction bases outside the gene matches: 9. In germline, CDR1 is MDHEN, CDR2 SYDVKM. This CDR3 is 14 amino acids long. The CDR3 coding sequence is TGTGCCAGCAACCCGGACAGGTTGATCACTGAAGCTTTCTTT. Translation gives CASNPDRLITEAFF.

The J gene is TRBJ2-7, the V gene TRBV7-2, with unresolved D. The CDR3 is 15 amino acids. Germline assignment: CDR1 SGHTA and CDR2 FQGNSA. Trimming took 0 bases from V and 2 from J, leaving 11 bases between them. The CDR3 spells CASSLAPQDTYEQYF. In DNA form, the CDR3 reads TGTGCCAGCAGCTTAGCGCCGCAGGATACCTACGAGCAGTACTTC.

As for this clone: An end of the junction differs from the germline gene, which may be a read error. The genes are TRBV18 and TRBJ1-2; tentatively, D is TRBD1 (6 bases). The CDR3 runs 15 residues. The germline V gene has CDR1 KGHSH and CDR2 LQKENI. CDR3 nucleotides: TGTGCCAGATCACCACGGGGGCCGACTAACTATGGCTACACCTTC. Translated: CARSPRGPTNYGYTF. Looking up the rest from reference TRBV18 and TRBJ1-2 gives the full variable domain: NAGVMQNPRHLVRRRGQEARLRCSPMKGHSHVYWYRQLPEEGLKFMVYLQKENIIDESGMPKERFSAEFPKEGPSILRIQQVVRGDSAAYFCARSPRGPTNYGYTFGSGTRLTVV.

This clone was recorded once. The V and J genes are TRBV28 and TRBJ2-7, with 8 bases that match TRBD1. The CDR3 has 13 residues. From germline, CDR1 is MDHEN and CDR2 SYDVKM. The J segment lost 4 bases and the V segment lost 6 bases, leaving 5 bases of the junction unmatched. CDR3 in amino acids: CASRAGGRYEQYF. The CDR3 coding sequence is TGTGCCAGCAGGGCAGGGGGCCGGTACGAGCAGTACTTC.

This rearrangement joins TRBV19 to TRBJ2-7, with D possibly TRBD1 on 6 matching bases. Germline values: CDR1 LNHDA, CDR2 SQIVND (reference sequence). The CDR3 has 15 amino acids. Trimming took off 4 bases at V and 3 bases at J, with 16 bases between the two ends. CDR3 sequence: CASSKISGTSYEQYF. The CDR3 region has the DNA TGTGCCAGTAGTAAGATCTCCGGGACAAGCTACGAGCAGTACTTC.

V gene TRBV18 combines with J gene TRBJ2-7; possible D gene TRBD1, 6 bases. The CDR3 runs to 15 residues. Trimming removed 1 base at V and 2 bases at J, with 12 bases between. CDR1 and CDR2 (germline): KGHSH, LQKENI. The CDR3 coding sequence is TGTGCCAGCTCACCACTCACAGGGCGAACCTACGAGCAGTACTTC. It encodes CASSPLTGRTYEQYF.

V and J are TRBV7-8 and TRBJ2-5; no definite D call. The CDR3 runs 11 residues. Per the germline V gene, CDR1 is SGHVS and CDR2 is FQNEAQ. The V end was cut by 5 bases, the J end by 11 bases, with 12 bases between. CDR3 residues: CASSKKHVQYF. CDR3 sequence (DNA): TGTGCCAGCAGCAAAAAGCACGTGCAGTACTTC.

This clone was seen only a few times. The rearrangement uses TRBV5-1 and TRBJ2-7, with 9 bases fitting TRBD2. CDR3 size: 15 residues. The junction had 12 bases not matched to a gene; V was cut back by 4 bases and J by 7 bases. The V gene's germline CDR1 is SGHRS and CDR2 YFSETQ. The CDR3 region is CASSQGEAGGREQYF. As DNA, the CDR3 is TGCGCCAGCAGCCAGGGGGAAGCGGGAGGCCGGGAGCAGTACTTC.

This clone has only one observation. The CDR3 loop reads CASSLGTGFGNTIYF. The CDR3 region has the DNA TGTGCCAGCAGCTTGGGGACAGGGTTCGGAAACACCATATATTTT. The chain employs TRBV5-5 and TRBJ1-3, with 8 bases that match TRBD1. J gave up 4 bases and V 0 bases, and 3 bases lay outside the gene matches. The CDR3 is 15 amino acids. The germline CDR1 and CDR2 sequences are SGHKS and YYEKEE (reference sequence).

J is TRBJ2-4 and V is TRBV29-1; 8 bases map to TRBD2. The CDR3 extends over 12 amino acids. The germline gives CDR1 SQVTM, CDR2 ANQGSEA. J lost 7 bases, V lost 3 bases, and 2 bases had no gene match. The CDR3 sequence: CSVEASGNIQYF. The CDR3 nucleotides read TGCAGCGTTGAGGCTAGCGGGAACATTCAGTACTTC.

V gene TRBV11-3 combines with J gene TRBJ1-1, with D perhaps matching TRBD1 (6 bases). Trimming pared 4 bases from V and 4 bases from J, leaving 10 bases between. Germline loops: CDR1 SGHNT, CDR2 YENEEA. The CDR3 consists of 13 residues. CDR3 region: CASSWTAGTEAFF. CDR3 DNA: TGTGCCAGCAGCTGGACAGCCGGCACTGAAGCTTTCTTT.

This chain connects TRBV4-3 to TRBJ2-7; the D gene is possibly TRBD1 (5 bases). The V gene lost 0 bases and the J gene lost 3 bases, with 12 bases spanning the gap. Per germline, CDR1 LGHNA and CDR2 YSLEER. CDR3 length: 15 amino acids. CDR3 sequence: CASSQEQGWGYEQYF. DNA for the CDR3: TGCGCCAGCAGCCAAGAGCAGGGTTGGGGCTACGAGCAGTACTTC.

DNA for the CDR3: TGTGCCAGCAGTGAGGGACTAGCGGGAACCTTCTCCTACGAGCAGTACTTC. This sequence encodes CASSEGLAGTFSYEQYF. The chain recombines TRBV2 with TRBJ2-7; TRBD2 aligns across 13 bases. This CDR3 has 17 residues. V shed 3 bases, J shed 0 bases, and the junction held 5 bases outside the gene matches. Germline assignment: CDR1 SNHLY and CDR2 FYNNEI.

This clone turned up a few times. The CDR3 sequence: CASSSLAEETQYF. The DNA for the CDR3 is TGCGCCAGCAGCTCCCTAGCGGAAGAGACCCAGTACTTC. The chain has TRBV5-1 and TRBJ2-5; TRBD2 agrees at 7 bases. CDR1 and CDR2 from the germline V gene are SGHRS and YFSETQ. V trimming: 3 bases; J trimming: 3 bases; junction bases outside the gene matches: 2. The CDR3 covers 13 residues.

This chain connects TRBV7-9 to TRBJ2-2, with TRBD2 identical over 8 bases. V was pared by 5 bases and J by 5 bases, with 4 bases of the junction left unmatched. There are 14 residues in the CDR3. Germline CDR1 is SEHNR and CDR2 is FQNEAQ (reference sequence). CDR3 protein: CASSHIAGTGELFF. CDR3 bases: TGTGCCAGCAGCCACATAGCGGGAACCGGGGAGCTGTTTTTT.

The chain carries TRBV7-2 and TRBJ2-3, with TRBD2 matching 10 bases. Germline assignment: CDR1 SGHTA and CDR2 FQGNSA. With V trimmed by 7 bases and J by 0 bases, 13 bases remained unmatched. The CDR3 totals 18 residues. CDR3 amino acids: CASTVTSGNSHSTDTQYF. In nucleotides, the CDR3 is TGTGCCAGCACCGTAACTAGCGGGAACTCACATAGCACAGATACGCAGTATTTT.

This rearrangement joins TRBV7-9 to TRBJ1-5; tentative D call: TRBD1 (5 bases). The CDR3 has 16 amino acids. CDR1 is SEHNR and CDR2 is FQNEAQ in the germline V gene (reference sequence). Between the trimmed V and J ends, which lost 5 bases and 0 bases, there was a span of 14 bases. The CDR3 spells CASSPGEVGSNQPQHF. The CDR3 DNA reads TGTGCCAGCAGCCCGGGGGAGGTCGGTAGCAATCAGCCCCAGCATTTT.

V usage is TRBV19 and J usage is TRBJ2-7; the D gene is possibly TRBD2 (5 bases). CDR1 is LNHDA and CDR2 is SQIVND in the germline V gene (reference sequence). Trimming removed 9 bases from V and 2 bases from J, with 17 bases in between. The length of the CDR3 is 14 residues. Here the CDR3 DNA reads TGTGCCAGCAGCGGAGGACGGGGTCCCTACGAGCAGTACTTC. Protein product: CASSGGRGPYEQYF.

The gene calls are TRBV29-1 and TRBJ2-7; 9 bases line up with TRBD2. CDR3 length: 14 residues. The V and J ends lost 6 bases and 2 bases, in that order; junction bases with no gene match: 8. The germline V gene has CDR1 SQVTM and CDR2 ANQGSEA. The CDR3 spells CSVINSGRAYEQYF. For the CDR3, the DNA is TGCAGCGTCATCAATAGCGGGAGAGCCTACGAGCAGTACTTC.